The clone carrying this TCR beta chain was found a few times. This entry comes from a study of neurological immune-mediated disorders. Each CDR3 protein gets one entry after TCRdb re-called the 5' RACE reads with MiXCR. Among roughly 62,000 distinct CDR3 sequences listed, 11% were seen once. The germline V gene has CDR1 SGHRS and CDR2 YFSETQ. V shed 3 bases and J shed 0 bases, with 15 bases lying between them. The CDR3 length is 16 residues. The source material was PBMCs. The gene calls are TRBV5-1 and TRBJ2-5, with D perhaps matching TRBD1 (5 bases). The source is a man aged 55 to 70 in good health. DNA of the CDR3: TGCGCCAGCAGCTCCGTGGTCCAGGGAAACCAAGAGACCCAGTACTTC. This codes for CASSSVVQGNQETQYF.